Sequencing of this T cell receptor beta chain was carried out in a study of blood T cell repertoires in COVID-19. Sequencing was performed with immunoSEQ multiplex PCR; in TCRdb, only in-frame clones are kept and a portion is missing. The data contain fewer than 250,000 clones, approximately 80% of them singletons. The sequence was collected from a man in his sixties with acute or convalescent COVID-19. The sequenced material came from peripheral blood.

DNA of the CDR3: TGTGCCAGAAGCTTGGCCCAGGATGAAGCTTTCTTT. Its protein is CARSLAQDEAFF. V gene TRBV5-3 combines with J gene TRBJ1-1; unclear D gene. TRBV5-3 is an open reading frame, and its role is uncertain. The V gene lost 0 bases and the J gene lost 7 bases, with 7 bases spanning the gap. The CDR3 spans 12 residues.